This is a list of T cell receptor beta chains from one sample in a study of T cells after yellow fever vaccination. TCRdb independently ran MiXCR on the 5' RACE reads; one entry per CDR3 protein. This table has 500,000 to 550,000 distinct CDR3 sequences, roughly a fifth appearing once. The material sequenced was PBMCs, taken approximately 22 days after the first yellow fever vaccination. All receptors derive from a man between 18 and 35 years old who received the YFV17D yellow fever vaccine. Each CDR3 is given with its conserved first and last residue. The order of the fields is clone size, CDR3 length, J gene, V gene, D gene, CDR3 DNA, CDR3 protein. A D gene is named only where the DNA matches it firmly. The size field is filled for only some rows; it gives once, few, many or a size class.

once	15	TRBJ2-1	TRBV6-2/TRBV6-3	-	TGTGCCAGCAGACATCTGGACGGGGGCTACAATGAGCAGTTCTTC	CASRHLDGGYNEQFF
few	16	TRBJ2-7	TRBV7-2	-	TGTGCCAGCAGCCCAAGGGGGGACGGCGGGACCTACGAGCAGTACTTC	CASSPRGDGGTYEQYF
-	15	TRBJ2-5	TRBV9	TRBD2	TGTGCCAGCAGCGTAGTTGGGGGTGCGGGAGTGACCCAGTACTTC	CASSVVGGAGVTQYF
few	13	TRBJ1-1	TRBV27	-	TGTGCCAGCAGTATCGGGCCGTGGGCTGAAGCTTTCTTT	CASSIGPWAEAFF
-	19	TRBJ2-5	TRBV4-1	TRBD1	TGCGCCAGCAGCCAAGGAATACCGGCGGGACAGGGCTTGGGAGAGACCCAGTACTTC	CASSQGIPAGQGLGETQYF
-	12	TRBJ2-4	TRBV7-8	-	TGTGCCAGCAGCTTCAGTGGTTACATTCAGTACTTC	CASSFSGYIQYF
-	14	TRBJ2-2	TRBV20-1	TRBD1	TGCAGTGCTAGACCGGGACAGTGGACCGGGGAGCTGTTTTTT	CSARPGQWTGELFF
many	11	TRBJ2-1	TRBV6-6	-	TGTGCCAGCACCGAAGGGGGTGAGCAGTTCTTC	CASTEGGEQFF
once	15	TRBJ1-4	TRBV15	-	TGTGCCACCAGCAGAGATTCGCGGACGGGCGAAAAACTGTTTTTT	CATSRDSRTGEKLFF
few	16	TRBJ2-3	TRBV5-1	TRBD2	TGCGCCAGCAGCCTAAACCTAGCGGGGGGGCCAGATACGCAGTATTTT	CASSLNLAGGPDTQYF
-	14	TRBJ2-7	TRBV11-2	TRBD1	TGTGCCAGCAGCGAGGACAGGGGGAACTACGAGCAGTACTTC	CASSEDRGNYEQYF
few	15	TRBJ1-5	TRBV6-5	TRBD1	TGTGCCAGCAGGTCCGGACAGGGCCGCAATCAGCCCCAGCATTTT	CASRSGQGRNQPQHF
few	12	TRBJ2-1	TRBV30	-	TGTGCCTGGAGCCGGCCGGACAATGAGCAGTTCTTC	CAWSRPDNEQFF
many	17	TRBJ2-3	TRBV4-1	TRBD2	TGCGCCAGCAGCCAAGATGGCGGCGGGGGGGCCATAGATACGCAGTATTTT	CASSQDGGGGAIDTQYF
few	12	TRBJ1-1	TRBV15	-	TGTGCCACCAGCATGTCATTGGGTGAAGCTTTCTTT	CATSMSLGEAFF
-	15	TRBJ2-3	TRBV12-3/TRBV12-4	-	TGTGCCAGCAGTAACCACAGGGAACTAAGAGATACGCAGTATTTT	CASSNHRELRDTQYF
-	14	TRBJ1-5	TRBV20-1	-	TGCAGTGCTAGAGACAGGGGTAGCAATCAGCCCCAGCATTTT	CSARDRGSNQPQHF
-	16	TRBJ2-1	TRBV7-9	-	TGTGCCAGCAGCTACCCCCCCCTAGCTGGTACTGATGAGCAGTTCTTC	CASSYPPLAGTDEQFF
few	14	TRBJ1-1	TRBV7-2	-	TGTGCCAGCAGCTTAGAGCGGAGGTGGACTGAAGCTTTCTTT	CASSLERRWTEAFF
many	15	TRBJ1-5	TRBV4-1	-	TGCGCCAGCAGCCAAGGACCAGGGGAGGCTCAGCCCCAGCATTTT	CASSQGPGEAQPQHF
few	14	TRBJ1-1	TRBV5-1	TRBD1	TGCGCCAGCAGGACAGGGGGCGGGAACACTGAAGCTTTCTTT	CASRTGGGNTEAFF
-	14	TRBJ2-7	TRBV20-1	TRBD1	TGCAGTGCTCGGGTACAGGGGAGTCGGTACGAGCAGTACTTC	CSARVQGSRYEQYF
-	20	TRBJ2-3	TRBV11-2	-	TGTGCCAGCAGCTTAGAAATGGTCGGGGGGCCAGAACGAAGCACAGATACGCAGTATTTT	CASSLEMVGGPERSTDTQYF
-	15	TRBJ2-7	TRBV4-1	-	TGCGCCAGCAGCCAGGCACCTCAGAACTCCTACGAGCAGTACTTC	CASSQAPQNSYEQYF
few	13	TRBJ2-5	TRBV12-3/TRBV12-4	TRBD1	TGTGCCAGCGGGGACAGGGGGCAAGAGACCCAGTACTTC	CASGDRGQETQYF
few	14	TRBJ2-4	TRBV2	TRBD1	TGTGCCAGCAAACAGGGGGCCGGGGAAAACATTCAGTACTTC	CASKQGAGENIQYF
many	12	TRBJ2-7	TRBV7-9	TRBD1	TGTGCCAGCAGCCAGACAGGGTACGAGCAGTACTTC	CASSQTGYEQYF
-	15	TRBJ1-1	TRBV12-3/TRBV12-4	-	TGTGCCAGCAGTTTAGGGGAGGGCATGAACACTGAAGCTTTCTTT	CASSLGEGMNTEAFF
-	14	TRBJ2-2	TRBV6-4	-	TGTGCCAGCAGCGAAACAGGATCGGCCGGGGAGCTGTTTTTT	CASSETGSAGELFF
-	14	TRBJ1-1	TRBV2	-	TGTGCCAGCAGTGAACGGTCCGGGAGCACTGAAGCTTTCTTT	CASSERSGSTEAFF
many	13	TRBJ1-2	TRBV4-1	-	TGCGCCAGCAGGCACGACAGATCCAGTGGCTACACCTTC	CASRHDRSSGYTF
-	13	TRBJ2-1	TRBV7-2	TRBD2	TGTGCCAGCAGCTTTGAGGCTAGCGGTGAGCAGTTCTTC	CASSFEASGEQFF
-	18	TRBJ2-3	TRBV11-2	-	TGTGCCAGCAGCTTAGTTTGGTGGGGGGGCCATGGGACAGATACGCAGTATTTT	CASSLVWWGGHGTDTQYF